The 14 T cell receptor beta chains presented below share a single source sample, sequenced in a study of response to subunit inactivated influenza vaccine. TCRdb re-analysed the RT-PCR reads in MiXCR, keeping a single row per CDR3 protein. The sample records around 580,000 distinct CDR3 sequences, 11% to 15% being singletons. The starting material was PBMCs from blood, obtained less than 13 days after vaccination. These receptors were obtained from a man aged 45 to 65 who received an inactivated influenza vaccine.

The chain uses TRBV20-1 and TRBJ1-5; 11 bases map to TRBD1. CDR3 length equals 13 residues. Germline lookup yields CDR1 DFQATT and CDR2 SNEGSKA (reference sequence). V shed 5 bases and J 8 bases; nucleotides not matched to a gene: 5. In DNA form, the CDR3 reads TGCAGTGCTGCGGGGACAGGGGGGGAGCCCCAGCATTTT. It is translated as CSAAGTGGEPQHF.

The rearrangement joins TRBV2 to TRBJ2-1; 7 positions match TRBD1. V lost 5 bases to trimming and J lost 0 bases; unmatched junction nucleotides: 10. Germline CDR1 reads SNHLY; CDR2 reads FYNNEI. This CDR3 comprises 17 residues. The CDR3 loop is CASSTSWTGGSYNEQFF. CDR3 coding DNA: TGTGCCAGCAGTACATCGTGGACAGGCGGCTCCTACAATGAGCAGTTCTTC.

V and J are TRBV10-3 and TRBJ2-7; perhaps TRBD1 as D (6 bases). The CDR3 runs 14 residues. The ends were cut back, 4 bases at V and 3 bases at J, with 13 bases in the middle. Germline V gives CDR1 ENHRY, CDR2 SYGVKD. The CDR3 nucleotides are TGTGCCATCAGTGTGAGGGACAAGCACTACGAGCAGTACTTC. Protein: CAISVRDKHYEQYF.

The sample holds many counts of this clonotype. The chain recombines TRBV28 with TRBJ2-3, with TRBD2 matching 9 bases. This CDR3 spans 17 amino acids. Losses at the gene ends were 2 bases for V and 2 bases for J; bases not matched to a gene: 8. Germline V gene sequence: CDR1 MDHEN, CDR2 SYDVKM. In DNA, the CDR3 is TGTGCCAGCAGTTTAAGCCTAGCGGGGACATCCACAGATACGCAGTATTTT. Translation gives CASSLSLAGTSTDTQYF.

The V call is TRBV6-2 or TRBV6-3, the J call TRBJ2-1; 9 bases fit TRBD2. There are 16 residues in the CDR3. V lost 2 bases and J lost 9; bases outside the gene matches: 11. The germline V gene encodes CDR1 MNHEY and CDR2 SVGEGT. The CDR3 DNA is TGTGCCAGCAGTTACGGTTTTCGGCGGGAGGGGATTGAGCAGTTCTTC. Translated: CASSYGFRREGIEQFF.

The chain combines TRBV6-5 with TRBJ2-1; 7 positions agree with TRBD1. Germline trimming cut 2 bases from V and 7 bases from J; bases unmatched to any gene: 8. CDR1 and CDR2 (germline): MNHEY, SVGAGI. The CDR3 is made up of 15 amino acids. CDR3 nucleotides: TGTGCCAGCAGTTACCTCAGGGGGATTCGAAATGAGCAGTTCTTC. Its protein is CASSYLRGIRNEQFF.

This clonotype was found a few times. The genes are TRBV6-4 and TRBJ2-1; 7 bases map to TRBD1. The CDR3 spans 14 residues. The V gene end was trimmed by 8 bases and the J gene end by 2 bases; junction bases not matched to a gene: 6. Germline V gene sequence: CDR1 MRHNA, CDR2 SNTAGT. The CDR3 here is CASGKGAPYNEQFF. In nucleotides, the CDR3 is TGTGCCAGCGGAAAGGGGGCCCCCTACAATGAGCAGTTCTTC.

This clonotype was observed many times. The chain links TRBV6-4 to TRBJ2-1, with D perhaps given as TRBD1 or TRBD2 (6 bases each). Looked up from germline, CDR1 is MRHNA and CDR2 is SNTAGT. The germline V and J ends were trimmed by 6 bases and 4 bases, with 10 bases remaining between them. The CDR3 extends over 13 amino acids. CDR3 nucleotides: TGTGCCAGCAGGGGGGGCGGTTACAATGAGCAGTTCTTC. Its translation: CASRGGGYNEQFF.

The chain joins TRBV10-3 to TRBJ2-3; D is possibly TRBD2 (5 bases). The V end was cut by 2 bases, the J end by 11 bases, with 14 bases between. The length of the CDR3 is 13 residues. The germline gives CDR1 ENHRY, CDR2 SYGVKD. CDR3 sequence reads: CAISEDAGVRQYF. The DNA for the CDR3 is TGTGCCATCAGTGAGGACGCCGGGGTGAGGCAGTATTTT.

A few counts support this clonotype. The rearrangement uses TRBV15 and TRBJ2-1; either TRBD1 or TRBD2 may supply D (5 bases each). From germline, CDR1 is LNHNV and CDR2 YYDKDF (reference sequence). The V gene lost 0 bases and the J gene lost 12 bases, with 18 bases spanning the gap. CDR3 size: 15 residues. The CDR3 here is CATSRDLPGTARQFF. The CDR3 region has the DNA TGTGCCACCAGCAGAGATTTGCCCGGGACCGCTCGGCAGTTCTTC.

This sequence joins TRBV6-5 and TRBJ1-1; D might be TRBD1 (5 bases). The CDR3 consists of 14 residues. Germline V CDR1 and CDR2: MNHEY, SVGAGI. Trimming shortened V by 2 bases and J by 1 base, and 8 bases separated the two germline ends. The CDR3 spells CASSYVRGNTEAFF. Written as DNA, the CDR3 is TGTGCCAGCAGTTACGTGAGGGGGAACACTGAAGCTTTCTTT.

The table lists this clonotype with a few counts. The V gene is TRBV20-1, the J gene TRBJ2-5; D is ambiguous. Germline V gene lookup returns CDR1 DFQATT and CDR2 SNEGSKA (reference sequence). V shed 0 bases and J shed 2 bases, with 7 bases lying between them. The CDR3 loop spans 13 amino acids. CDR3 DNA: TGCAGTGCTAGAGATCACCAACAAGAGACCCAGTACTTC. Amino acids: CSARDHQQETQYF.

The chain links TRBV6-5 to TRBJ2-7; 8 bases match TRBD1. This CDR3 has 16 residues. CDR1 is MNHEY and CDR2 is SVGAGI in the germline V gene. Trimming cost V 0 bases and J 5 bases; bases outside gene matches: 9. The CDR3 sequence: CASSYSRQGLGNEQYF. The CDR3 nucleotides read TGTGCCAGCAGTTACTCCCGACAGGGGTTAGGGAACGAGCAGTACTTC.

The chain recombines TRBV4-3 with TRBJ2-7; 9 bases line up with TRBD2. V trimming: 0 bases; J trimming: 9 bases; junction bases outside the gene matches: 12. In germline, CDR1 is LGHNA, CDR2 YSLEER. This CDR3 region has 16 residues. Here the CDR3 DNA reads TGCGCCAGCAGCCAAGATTATAATAGCGGGGGACTCCGGCAGTACTTC. Translation: CASSQDYNSGGLRQYF.